The sequence of this TCR beta chain was determined in a study of regulatory T cells in long-lasting Graves disease. Time point noted: persistent/refractory GD, antithyroid drugs over 5 years with positive TRAb. RNA isolated from PBMCs was used to make the TCR library. Both iRepertoire HTBI primers and Arm-PCR of CDR3 regions were used to build the TCR beta libraries. Each CDR3 protein gets one entry after TCRdb re-called the multiplex PCR reads with MiXCR. The sample has over 650,000 distinct CDR3 sequences, about 30% seen once. The TCR originated in a female donor with Graves disease. Sequenced here: peripheral blood mononuclear cells (PBMCs), sampled when the disease was refractory, from a patient treated with antithyroid drugs.

This chain's CDR3 is CASSLKGGAEQYF. CDR3 coding DNA: TGTGCCAGCAGCTTAAAGGGGGGCGCCGAGCAGTACTTC. V and J are TRBV7-2 and TRBJ2-7, with D perhaps given as TRBD1 or TRBD2 (6 bases each). This CDR3 is built from 13 residues. Trimming removed 2 bases at V and 6 bases at J, with 11 bases between. Germline values: CDR1 SGHTA, CDR2 FQGNSA.